This T cell receptor (beta chain) was sequenced for a study of blood T cells in healthy people across ages. Study-level points and caveats: Diversity of TCR beta per million T cells declined in a roughly linear way with age. Naive T cell percentage showed a strong correlation with the diversity of TCR beta.

Per-sample yields of isolated PBMCs were at least 6 million. A second PCR, run for 7 to 11 cycles, used a sample-barcoded 5' primer plus a J-beta primer mix. Every individual sample yielded 3 million or more paired-end reads (each containing CDR3). TCRdb reanalysed the 5' RACE reads using MiXCR and keeps one entry per CDR3 protein. This table has about 1,600,000 distinct CDR3 sequences, around 39% appearing once. The CDR3 spans 17 residues. V dropped 3 bases and J dropped 0; count of bases not matched to a gene: 3. On this clonotype itself: Its cognate antigen is unknown.

The genes are TRBV12-3 or TRBV12-4 and TRBJ2-4; 12 bases map to TRBD2. Source material: blood. The receptor comes from a young woman in good health. As DNA, the CDR3 is TGTGCCAGCAGTTTCGGACTAGCGGGGAGAGCCAAAAACATTCAGTACTTC. This sequence encodes CASSFGLAGRAKNIQYF.